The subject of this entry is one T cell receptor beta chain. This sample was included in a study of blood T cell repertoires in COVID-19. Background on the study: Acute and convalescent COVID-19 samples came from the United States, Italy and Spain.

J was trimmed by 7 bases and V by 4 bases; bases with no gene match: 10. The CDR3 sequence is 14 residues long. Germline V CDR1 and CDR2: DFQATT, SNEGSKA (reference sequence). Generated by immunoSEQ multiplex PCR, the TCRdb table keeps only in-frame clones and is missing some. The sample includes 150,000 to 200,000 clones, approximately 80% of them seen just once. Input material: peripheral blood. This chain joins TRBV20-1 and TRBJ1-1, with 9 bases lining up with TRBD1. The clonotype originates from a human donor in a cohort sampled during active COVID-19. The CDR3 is CSANDRGERVEAFF. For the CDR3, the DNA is TGCAGTGCTAATGACAGGGGGGAGAGGGTTGAAGCTTTCTTT.